This T cell receptor beta chain was retrieved from a study of tumor-infiltrating lymphocytes in localized non-small cell lung cancer. About the research overall: Each patient gave resected tumor and non-adjacent uninvolved lung tissue.

The repertoire was sequenced with immunoSEQ multiplex PCR; TCRdb's copy has only in-frame clones and lacks some. The repertoire includes more than 10,000 clones, 70% to 90% of them detected once, and roughly 3.7% sits in the top ten. Trimming shortened V by 7 bases and J by 4 bases, and 23 bases separated the two germline ends. The germline gives CDR1 MNHEY, CDR2 SMNVEV (reference sequence). This CDR3 is 16 amino acids long. Sequenced input: uninvolved lung tissue not adjacent to the tumor. The receptor was derived from a human donor with non-small cell lung cancer. This chain links TRBV27 with TRBJ2-7; either TRBD1 or TRBD2 may fit D (5 bases each). DNA of the CDR3: TGTGCCAGCACTACCCTCGGGGCAGGGATGGCTTACGAGCAGTACTTC. It specifies CASTTLGAGMAYEQYF.